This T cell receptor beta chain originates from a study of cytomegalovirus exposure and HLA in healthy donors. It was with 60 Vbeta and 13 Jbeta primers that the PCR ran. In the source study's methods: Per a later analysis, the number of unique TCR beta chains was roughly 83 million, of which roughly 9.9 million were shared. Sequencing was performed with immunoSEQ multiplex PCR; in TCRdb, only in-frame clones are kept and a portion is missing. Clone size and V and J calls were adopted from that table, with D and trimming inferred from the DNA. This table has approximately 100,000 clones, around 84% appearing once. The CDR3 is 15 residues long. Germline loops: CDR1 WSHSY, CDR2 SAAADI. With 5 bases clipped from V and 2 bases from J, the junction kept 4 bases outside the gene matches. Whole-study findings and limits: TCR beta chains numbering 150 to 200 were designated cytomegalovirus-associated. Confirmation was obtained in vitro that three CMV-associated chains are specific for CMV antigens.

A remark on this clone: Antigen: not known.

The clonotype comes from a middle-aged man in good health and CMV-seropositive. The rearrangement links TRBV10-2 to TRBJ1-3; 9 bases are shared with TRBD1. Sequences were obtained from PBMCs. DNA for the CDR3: TGCGCCAGCAGTTGGGACAGGGTGACTGGAAACACCATATATTTT. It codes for CASSWDRVTGNTIYF.